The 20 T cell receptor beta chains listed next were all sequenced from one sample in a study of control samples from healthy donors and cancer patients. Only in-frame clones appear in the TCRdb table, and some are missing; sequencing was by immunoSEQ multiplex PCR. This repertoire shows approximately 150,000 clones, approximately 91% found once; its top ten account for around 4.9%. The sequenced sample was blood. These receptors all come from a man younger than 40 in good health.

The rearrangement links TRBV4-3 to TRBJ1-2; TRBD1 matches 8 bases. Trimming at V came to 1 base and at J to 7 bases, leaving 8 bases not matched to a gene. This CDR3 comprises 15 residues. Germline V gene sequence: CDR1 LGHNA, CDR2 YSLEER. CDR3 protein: CASSQGVPGGSGYTF. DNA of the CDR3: TGCGCCAGCAGCCAAGGGGTACCAGGGGGCAGTGGCTACACCTTC.

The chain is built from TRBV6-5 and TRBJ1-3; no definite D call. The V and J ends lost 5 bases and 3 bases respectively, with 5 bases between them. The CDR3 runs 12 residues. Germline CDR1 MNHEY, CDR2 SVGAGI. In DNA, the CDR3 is TGTGCCAGCAGTCGACTTGGAAACACCATATATTTT. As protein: CASSRLGNTIYF.

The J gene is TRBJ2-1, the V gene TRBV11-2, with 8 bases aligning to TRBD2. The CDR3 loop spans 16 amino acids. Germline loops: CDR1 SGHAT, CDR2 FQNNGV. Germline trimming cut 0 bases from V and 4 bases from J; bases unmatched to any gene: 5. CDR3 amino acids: CASSLEPGGPYNEQFF. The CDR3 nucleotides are TGTGCCAGCAGCTTAGAGCCGGGGGGGCCGTACAATGAGCAGTTCTTC.

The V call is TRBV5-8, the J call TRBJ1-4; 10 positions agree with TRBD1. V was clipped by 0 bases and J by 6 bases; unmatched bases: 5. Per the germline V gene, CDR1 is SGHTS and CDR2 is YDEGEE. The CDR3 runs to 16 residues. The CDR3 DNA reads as TGTGCCAGCAGCTTGGTCGGGGGGACAGGGGATGAAAAACTGTTTTTT. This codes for CASSLVGGTGDEKLFF.

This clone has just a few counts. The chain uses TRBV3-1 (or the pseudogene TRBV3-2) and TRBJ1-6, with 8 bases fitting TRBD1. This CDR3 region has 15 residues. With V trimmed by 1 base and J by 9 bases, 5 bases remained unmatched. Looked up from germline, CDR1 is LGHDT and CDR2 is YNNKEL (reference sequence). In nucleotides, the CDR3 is TGTGCCAGCAGCCAAGTACAGGGGGGGATTTCACCCCTCCACTTT. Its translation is CASSQVQGGISPLHF.

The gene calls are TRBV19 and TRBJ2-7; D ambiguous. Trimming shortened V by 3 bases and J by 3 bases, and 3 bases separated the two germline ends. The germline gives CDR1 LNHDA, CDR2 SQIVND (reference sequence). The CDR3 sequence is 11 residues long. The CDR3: CASSIHYEQYF. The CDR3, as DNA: TGTGCCAGTAGTATTCACTACGAGCAGTACTTC.

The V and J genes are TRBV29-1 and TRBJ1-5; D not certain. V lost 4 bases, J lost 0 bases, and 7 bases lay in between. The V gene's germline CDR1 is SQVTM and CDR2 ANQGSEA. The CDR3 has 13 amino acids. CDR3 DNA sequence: TGCAGCGTTGTGGACGGTAGCAATCAGCCCCAGCATTTT. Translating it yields CSVVDGSNQPQHF.

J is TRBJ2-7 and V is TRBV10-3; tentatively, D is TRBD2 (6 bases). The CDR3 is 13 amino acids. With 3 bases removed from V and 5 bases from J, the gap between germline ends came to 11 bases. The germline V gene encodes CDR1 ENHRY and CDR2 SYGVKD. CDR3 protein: CAISDGTYDEQYF. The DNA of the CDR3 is TGTGCCATCAGTGACGGGACTTACGACGAGCAGTACTTC.

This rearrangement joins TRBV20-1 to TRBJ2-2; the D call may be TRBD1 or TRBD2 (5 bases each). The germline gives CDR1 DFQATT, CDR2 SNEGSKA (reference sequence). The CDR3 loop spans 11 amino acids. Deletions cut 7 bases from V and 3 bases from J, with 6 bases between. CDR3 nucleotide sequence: TGCAGTGTGGGGGACACCGGGGAGCTGTTTTTT. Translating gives CSVGDTGELFF.

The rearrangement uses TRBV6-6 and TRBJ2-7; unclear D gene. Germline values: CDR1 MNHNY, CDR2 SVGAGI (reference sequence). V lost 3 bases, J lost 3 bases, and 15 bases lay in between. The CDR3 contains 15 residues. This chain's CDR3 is CASSYPGPTGYEQYF. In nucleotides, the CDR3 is TGTGCCAGCAGTTATCCCGGACCGACGGGCTACGAGCAGTACTTC.

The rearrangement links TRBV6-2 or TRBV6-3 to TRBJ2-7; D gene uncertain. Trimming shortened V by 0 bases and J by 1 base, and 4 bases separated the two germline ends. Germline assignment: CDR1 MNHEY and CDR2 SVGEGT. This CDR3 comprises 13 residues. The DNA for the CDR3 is TGTGCCAGCAGTTACTCGGTTTCCTACGAGCAGTACTTC. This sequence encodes CASSYSVSYEQYF.

The CDR3 loop reads CAWSVGQYEQFF. The CDR3 DNA sequence: TGTGCCTGGAGTGTAGGGCAGTATGAGCAGTTCTTC. This chain links TRBV30 with TRBJ2-1; no clear D. Germline V gene lookup returns CDR1 GTSNPN and CDR2 SVGIG (reference sequence). This CDR3 has 12 residues. Trimming removed 0 bases from V and 8 bases from J, with 8 bases in between.

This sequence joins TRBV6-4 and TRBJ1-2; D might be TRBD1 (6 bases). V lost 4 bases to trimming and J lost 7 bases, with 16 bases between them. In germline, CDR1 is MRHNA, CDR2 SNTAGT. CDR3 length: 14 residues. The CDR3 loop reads CASSAEAGVTGYTF. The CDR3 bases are TGTGCCAGCAGTGCCGAGGCAGGGGTTACTGGCTACACCTTC.

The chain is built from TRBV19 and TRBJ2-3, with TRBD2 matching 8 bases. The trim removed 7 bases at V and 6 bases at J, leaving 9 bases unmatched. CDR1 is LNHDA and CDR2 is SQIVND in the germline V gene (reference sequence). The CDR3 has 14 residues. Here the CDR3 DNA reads TGTGCCAGTACCCTCGGGAGGGCCGTGGATACGCAGTATTTT. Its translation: CASTLGRAVDTQYF.

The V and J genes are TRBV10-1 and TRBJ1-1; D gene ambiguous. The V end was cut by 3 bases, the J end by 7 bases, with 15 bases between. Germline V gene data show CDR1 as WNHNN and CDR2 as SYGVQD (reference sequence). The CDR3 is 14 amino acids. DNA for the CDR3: TGCGCCAGCAGTGAAAAGGTAGGAGACTTTGAAGCTTTCTTT. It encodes CASSEKVGDFEAFF.

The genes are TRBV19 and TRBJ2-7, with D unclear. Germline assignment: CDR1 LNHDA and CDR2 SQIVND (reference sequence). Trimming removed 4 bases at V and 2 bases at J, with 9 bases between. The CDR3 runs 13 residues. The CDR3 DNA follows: TGTGCCAGTAGTACAACTTTGACCTACGAGCAGTACTTC. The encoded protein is CASSTTLTYEQYF.

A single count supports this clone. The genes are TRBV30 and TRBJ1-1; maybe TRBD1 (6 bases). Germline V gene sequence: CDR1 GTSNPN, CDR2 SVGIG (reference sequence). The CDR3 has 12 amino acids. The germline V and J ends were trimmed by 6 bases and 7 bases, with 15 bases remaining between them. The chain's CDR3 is CACWEGGNEAFF. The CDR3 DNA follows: TGTGCCTGCTGGGAAGGGGGTAATGAAGCTTTCTTT. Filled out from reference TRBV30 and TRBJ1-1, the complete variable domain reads SQTIHQWPATLVQPVGSPLSLECTVEGTSNPNLYWYRQAAGRGLQLLFYSVGIGQISSEVPQNLSASRPQDRQFILSSKKLLLSDSGFYLCACWEGGNEAFFGQGTRLTVV.

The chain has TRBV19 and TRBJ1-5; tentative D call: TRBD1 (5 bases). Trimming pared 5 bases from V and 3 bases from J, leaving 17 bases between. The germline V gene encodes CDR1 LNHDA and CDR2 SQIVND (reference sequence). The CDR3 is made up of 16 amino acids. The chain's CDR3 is CASSLPTGGNNQPQHF. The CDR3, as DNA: TGTGCCAGTAGTTTGCCCACGGGGGGGAACAATCAGCCCCAGCATTTT.

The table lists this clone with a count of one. The CDR3 spells CASSSGPWNTEAFF. CDR3 coding DNA: TGTGCCAGCAGCTCGGGACCCTGGAACACTGAAGCTTTCTTT. The V gene is TRBV11-2, the J gene TRBJ1-1; maybe TRBD1 (5 bases). Between the trimmed V and J ends, which lost 4 bases and 1 base, there was a span of 10 bases. In germline, CDR1 is SGHAT, CDR2 FQNNGV. The CDR3 is 14 amino acids.

As DNA, the CDR3 is TGTGCCACCAGTGAAACAGGGTATAGCAATCAGCCCCAGCATTTT. This gives the protein CATSETGYSNQPQHF. The chain carries TRBV24-1 and TRBJ1-5, with a possible D match to TRBD1 (6 bases). This CDR3 contains 15 residues. CDR1 and CDR2 (germline): KGHDR, SFDVKD. The ends were cut back, 4 bases at V and 0 bases at J, with 9 bases in the middle.